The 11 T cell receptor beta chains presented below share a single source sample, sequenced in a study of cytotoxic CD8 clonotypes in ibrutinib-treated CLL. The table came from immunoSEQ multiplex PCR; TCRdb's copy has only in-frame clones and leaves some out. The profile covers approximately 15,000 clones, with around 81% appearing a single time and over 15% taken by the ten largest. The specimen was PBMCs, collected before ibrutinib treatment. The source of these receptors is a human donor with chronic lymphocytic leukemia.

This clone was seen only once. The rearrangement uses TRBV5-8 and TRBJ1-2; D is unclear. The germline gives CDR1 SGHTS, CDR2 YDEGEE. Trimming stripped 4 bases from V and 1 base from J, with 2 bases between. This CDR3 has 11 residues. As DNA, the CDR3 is TGTGCCAGCAGCATTAACTATGGCTACACCTTC. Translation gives CASSINYGYTF. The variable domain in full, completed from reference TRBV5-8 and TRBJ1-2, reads EAGVTQSPTHLIKTRGQQATLRCSPISGHTSVYWYQQALGLGLQFLLWYDEGEERNRGNFPPRFSGRQFPNYSSELNVNALELEDSALYLCASSINYGYTFGSGTRLTVV.

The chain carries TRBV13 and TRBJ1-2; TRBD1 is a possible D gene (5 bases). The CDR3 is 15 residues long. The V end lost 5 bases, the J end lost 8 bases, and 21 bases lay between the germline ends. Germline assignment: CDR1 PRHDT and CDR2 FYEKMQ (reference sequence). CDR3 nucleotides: TGTGCCAGCAGCCAAGCGGGGCAGGGCGTAAGGGGCTACACCTTC. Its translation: CASSQAGQGVRGYTF.

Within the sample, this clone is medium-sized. The CDR3: CATSGIAGETQYF. CDR3 sequence (DNA): TGTGCCACCAGCGGAATAGCGGGGGAGACCCAGTACTTC. The chain joins TRBV15 to TRBJ2-5; 8 nucleotides align to TRBD2. The germline V gene has CDR1 LNHNV and CDR2 YYDKDF (reference sequence). The CDR3 totals 13 residues. Trimming took 5 bases from V and 5 from J; bases not matched to a gene: 4.

CDR3 sequence reads: CASSGGPRDTQYF. For the CDR3, the DNA is TGTGCCAGCAGCGGGGGGCCCAGGGATACGCAGTATTTT. V usage is TRBV28 and J usage is TRBJ2-3; TRBD2 might be the D (7 bases). Germline loops: CDR1 MDHEN, CDR2 SYDVKM. The CDR3 is made up of 13 amino acids. V shed 6 bases and J shed 6 bases, with 13 bases lying between them.

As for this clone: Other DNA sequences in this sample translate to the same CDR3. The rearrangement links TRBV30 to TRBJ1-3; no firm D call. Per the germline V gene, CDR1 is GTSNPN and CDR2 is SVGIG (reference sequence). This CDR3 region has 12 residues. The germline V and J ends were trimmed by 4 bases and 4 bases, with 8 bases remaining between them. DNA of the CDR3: TGTGCCTGGAAGGGCCTCGGAAACACCATATATTTT. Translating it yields CAWKGLGNTIYF.

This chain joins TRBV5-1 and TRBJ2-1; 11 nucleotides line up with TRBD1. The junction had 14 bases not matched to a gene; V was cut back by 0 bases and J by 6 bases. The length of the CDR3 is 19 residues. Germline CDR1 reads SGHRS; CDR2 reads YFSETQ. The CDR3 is CASSLAWDRGKGHANEQFF. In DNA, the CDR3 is TGCGCCAGCAGCTTGGCCTGGGACAGGGGGAAGGGGCACGCCAATGAGCAGTTCTTC.

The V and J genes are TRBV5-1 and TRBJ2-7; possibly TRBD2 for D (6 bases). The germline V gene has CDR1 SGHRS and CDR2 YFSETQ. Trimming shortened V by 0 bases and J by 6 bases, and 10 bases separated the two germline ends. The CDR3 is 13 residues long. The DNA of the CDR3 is TGCGCCAGCAGCTTGGGTCGGGGGACCGAGCAGTACTTC. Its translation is CASSLGRGTEQYF.

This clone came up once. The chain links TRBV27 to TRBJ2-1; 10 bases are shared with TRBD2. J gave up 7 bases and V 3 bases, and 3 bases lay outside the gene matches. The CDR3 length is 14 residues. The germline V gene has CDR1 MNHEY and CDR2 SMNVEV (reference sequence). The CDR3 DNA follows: TGTGCCAGCAGTTTCGGGACTAGCGTGAATGAGCAGTTCTTC. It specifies CASSFGTSVNEQFF.

The CDR3 coding sequence is TGTGCCAGCAGCCTTAGCGTAAACACCATATATTTT. As protein: CASSLSVNTIYF. V is TRBV7-6 and J is TRBJ1-3; no clear D. The CDR3 is made up of 12 amino acids. The germline V and J ends were trimmed by 5 bases and 6 bases, with 8 bases remaining between them. CDR1 is SGHVS, CDR2 FNYEAQ, per germline.

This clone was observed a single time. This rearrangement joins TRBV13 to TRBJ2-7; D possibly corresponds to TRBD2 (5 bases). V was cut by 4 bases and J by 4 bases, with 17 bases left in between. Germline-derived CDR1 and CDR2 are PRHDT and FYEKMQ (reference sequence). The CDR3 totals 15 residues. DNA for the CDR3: TGTGCCAGCAGCTCTACTCTGACTATAGCTTACGAGCAGTACTTC. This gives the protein CASSSTLTIAYEQYF.

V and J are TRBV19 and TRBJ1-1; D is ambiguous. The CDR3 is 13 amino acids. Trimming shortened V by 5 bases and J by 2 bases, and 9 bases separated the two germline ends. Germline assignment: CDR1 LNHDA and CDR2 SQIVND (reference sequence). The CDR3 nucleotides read TGTGCCAGTAGTTGGGCGCTAAACACTGAAGCTTTCTTT. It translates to CASSWALNTEAFF.